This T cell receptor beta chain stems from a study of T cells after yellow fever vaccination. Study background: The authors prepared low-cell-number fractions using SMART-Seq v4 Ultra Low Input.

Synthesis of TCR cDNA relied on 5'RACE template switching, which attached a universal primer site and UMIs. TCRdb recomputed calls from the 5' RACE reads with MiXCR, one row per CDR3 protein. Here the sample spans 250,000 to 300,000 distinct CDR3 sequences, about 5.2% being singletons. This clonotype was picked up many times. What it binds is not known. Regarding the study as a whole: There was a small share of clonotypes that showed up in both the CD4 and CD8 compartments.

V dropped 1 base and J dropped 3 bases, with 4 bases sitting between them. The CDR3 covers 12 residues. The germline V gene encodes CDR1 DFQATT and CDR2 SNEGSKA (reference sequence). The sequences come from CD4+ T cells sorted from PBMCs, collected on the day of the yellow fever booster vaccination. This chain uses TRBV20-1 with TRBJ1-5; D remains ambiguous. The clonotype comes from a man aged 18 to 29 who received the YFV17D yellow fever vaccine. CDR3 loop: CSARGPNQPQHF. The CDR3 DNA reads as TGCAGTGCTAGAGGTCCCAATCAGCCCCAGCATTTT.